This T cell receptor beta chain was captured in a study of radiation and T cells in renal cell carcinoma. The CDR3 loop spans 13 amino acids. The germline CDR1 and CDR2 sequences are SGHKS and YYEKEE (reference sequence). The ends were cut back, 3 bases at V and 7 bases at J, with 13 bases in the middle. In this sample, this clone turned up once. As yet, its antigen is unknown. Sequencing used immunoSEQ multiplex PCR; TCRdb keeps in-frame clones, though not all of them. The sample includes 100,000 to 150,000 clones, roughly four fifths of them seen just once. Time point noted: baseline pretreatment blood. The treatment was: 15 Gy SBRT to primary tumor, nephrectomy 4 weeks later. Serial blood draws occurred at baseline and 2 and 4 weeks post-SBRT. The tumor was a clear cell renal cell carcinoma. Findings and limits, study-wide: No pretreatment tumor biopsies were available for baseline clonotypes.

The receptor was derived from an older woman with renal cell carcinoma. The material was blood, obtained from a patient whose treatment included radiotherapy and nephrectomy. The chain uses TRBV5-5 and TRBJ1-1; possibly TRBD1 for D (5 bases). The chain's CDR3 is CASSSQGMGEAFF. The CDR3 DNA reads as TGTGCCAGCAGCTCTCAGGGCATGGGTGAAGCTTTCTTT.